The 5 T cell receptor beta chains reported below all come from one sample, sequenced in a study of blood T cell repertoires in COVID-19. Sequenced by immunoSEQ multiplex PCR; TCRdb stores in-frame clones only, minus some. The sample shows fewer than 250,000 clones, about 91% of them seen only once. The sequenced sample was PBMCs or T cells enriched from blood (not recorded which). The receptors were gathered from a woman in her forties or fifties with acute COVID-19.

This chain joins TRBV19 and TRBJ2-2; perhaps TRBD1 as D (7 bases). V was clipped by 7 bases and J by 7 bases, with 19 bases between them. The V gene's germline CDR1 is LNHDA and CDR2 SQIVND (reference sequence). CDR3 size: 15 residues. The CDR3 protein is CASTYGTRGVGELFF. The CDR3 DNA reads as TGTGCCAGTACATACGGGACCAGGGGGGTCGGGGAGCTGTTTTTT.

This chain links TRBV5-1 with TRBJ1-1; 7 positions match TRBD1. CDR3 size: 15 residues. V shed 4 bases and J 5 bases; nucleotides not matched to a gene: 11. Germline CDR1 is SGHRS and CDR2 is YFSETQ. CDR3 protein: CASSPGDRASTEAFF. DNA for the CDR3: TGCGCCAGCAGCCCGGGCGACAGGGCGAGTACTGAAGCTTTCTTT. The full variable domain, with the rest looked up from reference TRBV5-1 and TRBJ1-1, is KAGVTQTPRYLIKTRGQQVTLSCSPISGHRSVSWYQQTPGQGLQFLFEYFSETQRNKGNFPGRFSGRQFSNSRSEMNVSTLELGDSALYLCASSPGDRASTEAFFGQGTRLTVV.

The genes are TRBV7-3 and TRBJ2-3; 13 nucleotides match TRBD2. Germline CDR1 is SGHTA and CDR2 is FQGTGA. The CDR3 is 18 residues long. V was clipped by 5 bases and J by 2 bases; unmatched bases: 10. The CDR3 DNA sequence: TGTGCCAGCAGCCCCGGACTAGCGGGGGCCCCTTTCACAGATACGCAGTATTTT. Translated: CASSPGLAGAPFTDTQYF.

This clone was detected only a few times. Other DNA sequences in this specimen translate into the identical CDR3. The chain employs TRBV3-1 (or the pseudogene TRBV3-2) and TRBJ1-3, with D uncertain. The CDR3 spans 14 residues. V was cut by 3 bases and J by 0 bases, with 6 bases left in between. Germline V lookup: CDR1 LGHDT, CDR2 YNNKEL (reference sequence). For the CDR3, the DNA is TGTGCCAGCAGCCAGAGCGGCTCTGGAAACACCATATATTTT. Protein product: CASSQSGSGNTIYF.

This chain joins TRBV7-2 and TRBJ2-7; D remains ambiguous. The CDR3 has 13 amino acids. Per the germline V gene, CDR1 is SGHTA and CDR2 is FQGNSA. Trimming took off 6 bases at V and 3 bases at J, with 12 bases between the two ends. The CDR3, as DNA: TGTGCCAGCAGTTCCTCACTCCTCTACGAGCAGTACTTC. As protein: CASSSSLLYEQYF.